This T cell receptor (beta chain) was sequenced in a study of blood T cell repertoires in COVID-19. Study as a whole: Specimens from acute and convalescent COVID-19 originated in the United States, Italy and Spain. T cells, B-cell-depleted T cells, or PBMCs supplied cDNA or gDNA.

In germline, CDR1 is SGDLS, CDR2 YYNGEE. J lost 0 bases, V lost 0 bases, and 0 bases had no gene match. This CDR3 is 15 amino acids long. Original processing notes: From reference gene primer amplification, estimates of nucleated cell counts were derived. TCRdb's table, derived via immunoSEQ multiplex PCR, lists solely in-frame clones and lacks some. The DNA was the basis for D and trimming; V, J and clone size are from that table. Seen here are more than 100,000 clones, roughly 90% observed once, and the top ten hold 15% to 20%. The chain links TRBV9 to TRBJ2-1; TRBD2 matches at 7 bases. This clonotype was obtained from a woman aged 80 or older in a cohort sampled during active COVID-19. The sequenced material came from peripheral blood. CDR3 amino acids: CASSVGLASYNEQFF. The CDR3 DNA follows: TGTGCCAGCAGCGTAGGACTAGCCTCCTACAATGAGCAGTTCTTC. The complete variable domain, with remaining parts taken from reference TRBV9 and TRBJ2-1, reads DSGVTQTPKHLITATGQRVTLRCSPRSGDLSVYWYQQSLDQGLQFLIQYYNGEERAKGNILERFSAQQFPDLHSELNLSSLELGDSALYFCASSVGLASYNEQFFGPGTRLTVL.